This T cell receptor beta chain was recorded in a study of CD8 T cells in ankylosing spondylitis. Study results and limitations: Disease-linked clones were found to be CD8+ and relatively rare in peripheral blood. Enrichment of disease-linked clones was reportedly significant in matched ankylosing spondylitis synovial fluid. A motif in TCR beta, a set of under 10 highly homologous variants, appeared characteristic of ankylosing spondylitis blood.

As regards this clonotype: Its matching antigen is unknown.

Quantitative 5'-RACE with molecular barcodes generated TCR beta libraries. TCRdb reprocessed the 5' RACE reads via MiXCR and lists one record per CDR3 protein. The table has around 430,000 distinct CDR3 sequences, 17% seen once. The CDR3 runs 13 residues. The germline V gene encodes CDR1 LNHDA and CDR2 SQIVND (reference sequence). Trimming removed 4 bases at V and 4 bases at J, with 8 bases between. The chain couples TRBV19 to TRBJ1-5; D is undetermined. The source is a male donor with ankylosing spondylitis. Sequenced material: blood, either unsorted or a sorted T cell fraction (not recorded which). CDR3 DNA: TGTGCCAGTAGTACACGAGGGAATCAGCCCCAGCATTTT. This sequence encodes CASSTRGNQPQHF.